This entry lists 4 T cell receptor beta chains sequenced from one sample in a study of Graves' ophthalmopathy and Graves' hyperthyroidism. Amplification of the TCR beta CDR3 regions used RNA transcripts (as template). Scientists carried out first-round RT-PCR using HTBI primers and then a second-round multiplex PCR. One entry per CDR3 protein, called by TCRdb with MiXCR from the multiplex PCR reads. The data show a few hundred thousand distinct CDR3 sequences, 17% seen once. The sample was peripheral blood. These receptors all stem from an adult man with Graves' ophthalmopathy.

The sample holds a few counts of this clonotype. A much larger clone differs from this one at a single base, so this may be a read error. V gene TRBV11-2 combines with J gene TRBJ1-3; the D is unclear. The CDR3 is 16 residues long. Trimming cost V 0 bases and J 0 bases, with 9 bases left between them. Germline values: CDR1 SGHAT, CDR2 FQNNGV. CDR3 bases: TGTGCCAGCAGCTTAGATGGACGGAGCTCTGGAAACACCATATATTTT. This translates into CASSLDGRSSGNTIYF.

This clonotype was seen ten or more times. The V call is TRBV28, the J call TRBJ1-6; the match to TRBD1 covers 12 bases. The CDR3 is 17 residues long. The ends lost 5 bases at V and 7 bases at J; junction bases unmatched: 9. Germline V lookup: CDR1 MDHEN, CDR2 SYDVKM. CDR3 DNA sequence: TGTGCCAGCAGTAACCGGGACAGGGGGCGACCGAATTCACCCCTCCACTTT. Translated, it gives CASSNRDRGRPNSPLHF.

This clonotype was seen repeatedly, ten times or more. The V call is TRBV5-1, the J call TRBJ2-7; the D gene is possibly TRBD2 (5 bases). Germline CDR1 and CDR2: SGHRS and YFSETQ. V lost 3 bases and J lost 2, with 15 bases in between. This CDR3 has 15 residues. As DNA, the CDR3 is TGCGCCAGCAGCTACGCCCCTAGCTTACCCTACGAGCAGTACTTC. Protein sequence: CASSYAPSLPYEQYF.

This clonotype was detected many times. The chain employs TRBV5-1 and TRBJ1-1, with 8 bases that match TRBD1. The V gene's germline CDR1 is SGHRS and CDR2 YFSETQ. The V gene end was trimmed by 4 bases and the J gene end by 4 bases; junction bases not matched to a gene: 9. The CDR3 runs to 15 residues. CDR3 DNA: TGCGCCAGCAGCACCGACAGACAGGGGACCACTGAAGCTTTCTTT. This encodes CASSTDRQGTTEAFF. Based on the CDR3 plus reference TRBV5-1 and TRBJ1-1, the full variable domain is KAGVTQTPRYLIKTRGQQVTLSCSPISGHRSVSWYQQTPGQGLQFLFEYFSETQRNKGNFPGRFSGRQFSNSRSEMNVSTLELGDSALYLCASSTDRQGTTEAFFGQGTRLTVV.